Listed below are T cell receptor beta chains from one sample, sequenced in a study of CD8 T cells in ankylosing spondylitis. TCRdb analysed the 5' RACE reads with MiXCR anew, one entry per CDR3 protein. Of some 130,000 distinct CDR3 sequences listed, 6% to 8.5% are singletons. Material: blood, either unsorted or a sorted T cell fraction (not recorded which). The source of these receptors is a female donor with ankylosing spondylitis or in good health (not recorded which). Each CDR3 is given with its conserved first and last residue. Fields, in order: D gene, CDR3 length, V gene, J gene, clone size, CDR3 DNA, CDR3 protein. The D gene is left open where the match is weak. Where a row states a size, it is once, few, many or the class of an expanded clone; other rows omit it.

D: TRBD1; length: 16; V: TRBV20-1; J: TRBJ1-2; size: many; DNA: TGCAGTGCTAGAGATATGGTGACAGGGTCCGTCGGGGGCTACACCTTC; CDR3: CSARDMVTGSVGGYTF
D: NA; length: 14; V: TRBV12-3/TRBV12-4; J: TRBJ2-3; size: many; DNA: TGTGCCAGCAGTTTAGCACATCACACAGATACGCAGTATTTT; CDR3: CASSLAHHTDTQYF
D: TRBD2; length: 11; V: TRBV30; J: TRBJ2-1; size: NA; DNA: TGTGCCCGGGCTAGCGGCAATGAGCAGTTCTTC; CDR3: CARASGNEQFF
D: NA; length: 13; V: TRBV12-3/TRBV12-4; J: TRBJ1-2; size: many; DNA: TGTGCCAGCAGTCGTCAAGCGGGCTATGGCTACACCTTC; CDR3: CASSRQAGYGYTF
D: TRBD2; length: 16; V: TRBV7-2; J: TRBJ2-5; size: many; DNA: TGTGCCAGCAGCTTAGATGGCGGGGGGGCTTCGGAGACCCAGTACTTC; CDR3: CASSLDGGGASETQYF
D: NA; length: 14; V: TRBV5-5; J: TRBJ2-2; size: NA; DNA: TGTGCCAGCAGCTTGGACTTTGGGGCCGGGGAGCTGTTTTTT; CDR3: CASSLDFGAGELFF
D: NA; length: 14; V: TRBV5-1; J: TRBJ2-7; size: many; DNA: TGCGCCAGCAGCTTGGAACAGCTTTCCTACGAGCAGTACTTC; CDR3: CASSLEQLSYEQYF
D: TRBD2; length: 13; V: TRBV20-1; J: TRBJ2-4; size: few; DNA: TGCAGTGCGGGGACTAGCGGGTTTAACATTCAGTACTTC; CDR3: CSAGTSGFNIQYF
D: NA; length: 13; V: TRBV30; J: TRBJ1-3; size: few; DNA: TGTGCCTGGAGTGTGAGCTCTGGAAACACCATATATTTT; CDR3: CAWSVSSGNTIYF
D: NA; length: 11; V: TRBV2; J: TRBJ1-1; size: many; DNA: TGTGCCAGACCCTCAGGGTCTGAAGCTTTCTTT; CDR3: CARPSGSEAFF
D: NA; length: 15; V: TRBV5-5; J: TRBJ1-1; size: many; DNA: TGTGCCAGCAGCTTGGGGCCTACAGAGAACACTGAAGCTTTCTTT; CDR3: CASSLGPTENTEAFF
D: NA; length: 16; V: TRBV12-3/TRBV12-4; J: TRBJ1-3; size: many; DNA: TGTGCCAGCAGTTTAGGGACGGAGAGCTCTGGAAACACCATATATTTT; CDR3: CASSLGTESSGNTIYF
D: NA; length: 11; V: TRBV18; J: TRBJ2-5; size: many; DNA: TGTGCCAGCAGCCCCCAAGAGACCCAGTACTTC; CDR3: CASSPQETQYF
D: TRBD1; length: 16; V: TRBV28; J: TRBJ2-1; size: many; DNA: TGTGCCAGCAGAGCCCAGGACAGGACGAATAACAATGAGCAGTTCTTC; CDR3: CASRAQDRTNNNEQFF
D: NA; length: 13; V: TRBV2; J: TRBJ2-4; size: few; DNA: TGTGCCAGCAGAGCAGGGACGGTGGACATTCAGTACTTC; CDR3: CASRAGTVDIQYF
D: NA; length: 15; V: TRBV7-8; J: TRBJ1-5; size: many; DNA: TGTGCCAGCAGCTTAGCAAGGGCCCGAAATCAGCCCCAGCATTTT; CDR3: CASSLARARNQPQHF
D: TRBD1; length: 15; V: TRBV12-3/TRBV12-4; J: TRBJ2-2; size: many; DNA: TGTGCCAGCAGTTTAGACGGGACAGGCCGAACGGGGCTGTTTTTT; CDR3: CASSLDGTGRTGLFF
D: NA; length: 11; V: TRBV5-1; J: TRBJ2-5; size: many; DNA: TGCGCCAGCAGCTTGGCAGAGACCCAGTACTTC; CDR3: CASSLAETQYF
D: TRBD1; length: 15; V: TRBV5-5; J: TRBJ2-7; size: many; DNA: TGTGCCAGCGCCATCCACACAGGGGTCGCCTACGAGCAGTACTTC; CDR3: CASAIHTGVAYEQYF
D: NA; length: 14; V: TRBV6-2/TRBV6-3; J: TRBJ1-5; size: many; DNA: TGTGCCAGCAGTCCCAGGGCGCTGGGGCAGCCCCAGCATTTT; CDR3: CASSPRALGQPQHF
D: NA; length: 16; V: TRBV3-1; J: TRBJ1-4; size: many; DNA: TGTGCCAGCAGCGCACCACGCGGGCGGAGGAATGAAAAACTGTTTTTT; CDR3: CASSAPRGRRNEKLFF
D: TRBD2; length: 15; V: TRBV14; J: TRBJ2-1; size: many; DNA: TGTGCCAGCAGTGAACTAGCGGGGAGTTACAATGAGCAGTTCTTC; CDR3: CASSELAGSYNEQFF
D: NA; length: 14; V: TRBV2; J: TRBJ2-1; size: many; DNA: TGTGCCAGCGGCGCCCAGGGAATAATCAATGAGCAGTTCTTC; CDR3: CASGAQGIINEQFF
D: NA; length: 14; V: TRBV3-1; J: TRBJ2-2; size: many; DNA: TGTGCCAGCAGCCTCGGGGCTGCCACCGGGGAGCTGTTTTTT; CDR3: CASSLGAATGELFF
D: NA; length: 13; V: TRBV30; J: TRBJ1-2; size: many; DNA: TGTGCCTGGAGTGTAAGGGCCAACTATGGCTACACCTTC; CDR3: CAWSVRANYGYTF
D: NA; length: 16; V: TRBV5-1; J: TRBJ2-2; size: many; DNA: TGCGCCAGCAGCCCGCGACTGGACCCGAACACCGGGGAGCTGTTTTTT; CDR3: CASSPRLDPNTGELFF
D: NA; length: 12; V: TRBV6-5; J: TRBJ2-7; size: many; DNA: TGTGCCAGCAGTTCTTCAATGTACGAGCAGTACTTC; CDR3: CASSSSMYEQYF
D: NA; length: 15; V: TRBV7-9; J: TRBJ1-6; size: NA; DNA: TGTGCCAGCAGCGTACAGGGTAGGGAACTATCACCCCTCCACTTT; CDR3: CASSVQGRELSPLHF
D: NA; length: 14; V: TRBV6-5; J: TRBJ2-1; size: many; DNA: TGTGCCAGCAGTTACGGGGGGGCTTACAATGAGCAGTTCTTC; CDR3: CASSYGGAYNEQFF
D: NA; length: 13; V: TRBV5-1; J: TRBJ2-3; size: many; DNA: TGCGCCAGCAGCCTGCCATGGCCAGATACGCAGTATTTT; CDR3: CASSLPWPDTQYF
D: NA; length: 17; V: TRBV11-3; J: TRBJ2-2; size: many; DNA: TGTGCCAGCAGCTTAGGGACGTCCCAACTGAACACCGGGGAGCTGTTTTTT; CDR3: CASSLGTSQLNTGELFF
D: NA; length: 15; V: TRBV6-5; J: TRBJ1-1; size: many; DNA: TGTGCCAGCAGTTACGAGGTGGTCGGGAACACTGAAGCTTTCTTT; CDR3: CASSYEVVGNTEAFF
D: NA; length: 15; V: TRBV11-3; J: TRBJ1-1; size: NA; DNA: TGTGCCAGCAGCTTAGATGGATGGGGAAACACTGAAGCTTTCTTT; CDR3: CASSLDGWGNTEAFF
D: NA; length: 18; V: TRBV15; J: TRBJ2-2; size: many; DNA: TGTGCCACCAGCAGAGAATCCCCCCGTGTAGCGAACACCGGGGAGCTGTTTTTT; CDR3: CATSRESPRVANTGELFF
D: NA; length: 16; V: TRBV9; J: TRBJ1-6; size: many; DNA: TGTGCCAACCATAGGGGCCCCATCTCCTATAATTCACCCCTCCACTTT; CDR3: CANHRGPISYNSPLHF
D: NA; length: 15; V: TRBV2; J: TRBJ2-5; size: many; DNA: TGTGCCAGCAGTGACGCGGGGACCCTCCAAGAGACCCAGTACTTC; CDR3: CASSDAGTLQETQYF
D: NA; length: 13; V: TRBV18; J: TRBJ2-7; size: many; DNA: TGTGCCAGCTCACAGGGATCTTTGGACGAGCAGTACTTC; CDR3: CASSQGSLDEQYF
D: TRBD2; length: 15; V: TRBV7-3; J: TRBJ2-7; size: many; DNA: TGTGCCAGCAGCTTAAATTCAGGATCCGGGAGGGAGCAGTACTTC; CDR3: CASSLNSGSGREQYF
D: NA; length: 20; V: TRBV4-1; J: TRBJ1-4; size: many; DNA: TGCGCCAGCAGCCAAGGTTGGGGTCGGGGGTCTAGCCACTGGAATGAAAAACTGTTTTTT; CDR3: CASSQGWGRGSSHWNEKLFF
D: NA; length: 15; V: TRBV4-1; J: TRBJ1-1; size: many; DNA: TGCGCCAGCAGCCACCCCGGGGCACAGAACACTGAAGCTTTCTTT; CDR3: CASSHPGAQNTEAFF
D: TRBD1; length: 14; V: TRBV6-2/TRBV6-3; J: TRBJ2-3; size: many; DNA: TGTGCCACGGGCGGGACAGGGCCCACAGATACGCAGTATTTT; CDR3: CATGGTGPTDTQYF
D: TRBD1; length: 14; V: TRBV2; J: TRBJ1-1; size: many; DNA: TGTGCCAGCAGTGAAACAGGGGCCAACACTGAAGCTTTCTTT; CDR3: CASSETGANTEAFF
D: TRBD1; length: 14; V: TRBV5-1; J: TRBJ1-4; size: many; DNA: TGCGCCAGCAGCTTAGGGACAGAGGGTGAAAAACTGTTTTTT; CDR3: CASSLGTEGEKLFF
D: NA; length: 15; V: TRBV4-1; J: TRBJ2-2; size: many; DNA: TGCGCCAGCAGCCAACCCCCTACGAACACCGGGGAGCTGTTTTTT; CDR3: CASSQPPTNTGELFF
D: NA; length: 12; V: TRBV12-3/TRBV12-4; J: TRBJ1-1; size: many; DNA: TGTGCCAGCAGTTTATGGCGGGGGAAAGCTTTCTTT; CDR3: CASSLWRGKAFF
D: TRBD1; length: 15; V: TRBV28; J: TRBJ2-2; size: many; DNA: TGTGCCAGCAGGGCGGACAGGATGAACACCGGGGAGCTGTTTTTT; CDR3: CASRADRMNTGELFF
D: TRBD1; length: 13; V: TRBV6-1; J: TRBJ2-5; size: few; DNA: TGTGCCAGCATGGACAGGGTCTCGGAGACCCAGTACTTC; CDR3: CASMDRVSETQYF
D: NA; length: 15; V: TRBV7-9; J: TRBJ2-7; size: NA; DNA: TGTGCCAGCAGTCTCCCCAGTGCCAGGACCCACGAGCAGTACTTC; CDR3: CASSLPSARTHEQYF
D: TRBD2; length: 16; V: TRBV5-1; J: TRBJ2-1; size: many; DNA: TGCGCCAGCAGCTTGGTTCGAGGCGGGGGGTACAATGAGCAGTTCTTC; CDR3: CASSLVRGGGYNEQFF
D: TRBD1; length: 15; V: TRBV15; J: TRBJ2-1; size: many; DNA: TGTGCCACCAGCAGAGATCGAGGGGGCCTGGATGAGCAGTTCTTC; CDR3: CATSRDRGGLDEQFF
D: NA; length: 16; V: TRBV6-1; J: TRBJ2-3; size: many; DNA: TGTGCCAGCAGTGCAGACAGGCCCCGAAGCACAGATACGCAGTATTTT; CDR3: CASSADRPRSTDTQYF
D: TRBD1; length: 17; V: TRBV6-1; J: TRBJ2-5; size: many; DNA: TGTGCCAGCAGACAAGCAGAGGGGGCGCTGGTCCAAGAGACCCAGTACTTC; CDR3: CASRQAEGALVQETQYF
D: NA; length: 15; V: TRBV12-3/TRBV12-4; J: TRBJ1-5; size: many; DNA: TGTGCCAGCAGTTTAAGCAGAGGGGCGAATCAGCCCCAGCATTTT; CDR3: CASSLSRGANQPQHF
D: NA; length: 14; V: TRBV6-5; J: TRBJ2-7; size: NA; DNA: TGTGCCAGCAGTTTTTCACTAGCCGATTACGAGCAGTACTTC; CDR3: CASSFSLADYEQYF
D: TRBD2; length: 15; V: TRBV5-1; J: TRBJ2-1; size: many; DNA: TGCGCCAGCAGCTGGACTAGCGGGGGATTGGATGAGCAGTTCTTC; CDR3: CASSWTSGGLDEQFF